This entry lists 29 T cell receptor beta chains sequenced from one sample in a study of cytomegalovirus exposure and HLA in healthy donors. A multiplex PCR was run with 60 Vbeta primers and 13 Jbeta primers. Assay used: immunoSEQ multiplex PCR; TCRdb lists only in-frame clones, some missing. The sample has 95,000 to 100,000 clones; around 83% are singletons. Source material: PBMCs. The receptors were sampled from a female donor in good health and CMV-seropositive.

This chain joins TRBV10-3 and TRBJ1-1, with 9 bases identical to TRBD1. The CDR3 contains 13 residues. Germline trimming cut 6 bases from V and 6 bases from J; bases unmatched to any gene: 5. Per the germline V gene, CDR1 is ENHRY and CDR2 is SYGVKD. The CDR3 DNA follows: TGTGCCATCAGCCGGGACAGGGTTTCTGAAGCTTTCTTT. This gives the protein CAISRDRVSEAFF.

V usage is TRBV25-1 and J usage is TRBJ1-1; TRBD1 matches 7 bases. V dropped 7 bases and J dropped 1; count of bases not matched to a gene: 6. The CDR3 consists of 14 residues. CDR1 MGHDK and CDR2 SYGVNS come from the germline V gene. CDR3 loop: CASTSGQRNTEAFF. For the CDR3, the DNA is TGTGCCAGCACATCGGGACAGAGGAACACTGAAGCTTTCTTT.

The V call is TRBV18, the J call TRBJ1-2; 7 bases fit TRBD1. V trimming: 4 bases; J trimming: 4 bases; junction bases outside the gene matches: 12. The V gene's germline CDR1 is KGHSH and CDR2 LQKENI. There are 16 residues in the CDR3. This CDR3 is CASSLSTSTGRYGYTF. In DNA, the CDR3 is TGTGCCAGCTCACTCTCCACCTCGACAGGGCGCTATGGCTACACCTTC.

V is TRBV4-1 and J is TRBJ2-1; D is perhaps TRBD2 (6 bases). The V and J ends lost 3 bases and 2 bases respectively, with 8 bases between them. In germline, CDR1 is MGHRA, CDR2 YSYEKL. CDR3 length equals 14 residues. This chain's CDR3 is CASSHRGTYNEQFF. CDR3 DNA: TGCGCCAGCAGCCACCGGGGGACCTACAATGAGCAGTTCTTC.

The chain couples TRBV2 to TRBJ2-5; D is perhaps TRBD1 (6 bases). TRBJ2-7 matches the DNA end more closely, so the J call is doubtful. The germline CDR1 and CDR2 sequences are SNHLY and FYNNEI. CDR3 length: 15 residues. The DNA for the CDR3 is TGTGCCAGCAGTGAATCAGGGGCAGGGTCCTACGAGCAGTACTTC. This translates into CASSESGAGSYEQYF.

This chain links TRBV27 with TRBJ2-7; TRBD1 might be the D (6 bases). Germline CDR1 and CDR2: MNHEY and SMNVEV (reference sequence). V lost 5 bases and J 7 bases, leaving 21 bases between the germline ends. The CDR3 has 15 residues. The CDR3 coding sequence is TGTGCCAGCAGTCGCCGCGACAGGTTACTCGGTGAGCAGTACTTC. Amino acids: CASSRRDRLLGEQYF.

In its sample, this clone was seen once. J is TRBJ1-2 and V is TRBV28; TRBD1 aligns across 12 bases. J lost 8 bases, V lost 9 bases, and 16 bases had no gene match. Per germline, CDR1 MDHEN and CDR2 SYDVKM. The CDR3 extends over 16 amino acids. The chain's CDR3 is CASTNPLRDRGRGYTF. The CDR3 coding sequence is TGTGCCAGTACCAACCCCCTCCGGGACAGGGGGCGAGGCTACACCTTC.

The chain couples TRBV5-1 to TRBJ1-5, with a possible D match to TRBD1 (6 bases). From germline, CDR1 is SGHRS and CDR2 YFSETQ. This CDR3 has 13 residues. Trimming stripped 0 bases from V and 5 bases from J, with 6 bases between. The DNA for the CDR3 is TGCGCCAGCAGCTTGGGGACAGATCAGCCCCAGCATTTT. It encodes CASSLGTDQPQHF.

CDR3 in DNA: TGTGCCAGCAGCTTCCCCCCTCCAGGGGTATATGGCTACACCTTC. Encoded protein: CASSFPPPGVYGYTF. The chain has TRBV11-2 and TRBJ1-2; a possible D gene is TRBD1 (6 bases). The germline CDR1 and CDR2 sequences are SGHAT and FQNNGV. V was pared by 3 bases and J by 5 bases, with 16 bases between. The CDR3 consists of 15 residues.

This clone was recorded once. V gene TRBV19 combines with J gene TRBJ2-1; weak D call: TRBD1 (6 bases). CDR1 LNHDA and CDR2 SQIVND come from the germline V gene (reference sequence). The length of the CDR3 is 18 residues. The V end was cut by 1 base, the J end by 8 bases, with 24 bases between. The CDR3, as DNA: TGTGCCAGTAGTATAGCCGCTCCCAGGGGTTCCCCTTTCGATGAGCAGTTCTTC. Translated, it gives CASSIAAPRGSPFDEQFF.

V usage is TRBV5-1 and J usage is TRBJ2-1; TRBD2 agrees at 8 bases. The junction had 4 bases not matched to a gene; V was cut back by 6 bases and J by 5 bases. Per germline, CDR1 SGHRS and CDR2 YFSETQ. The CDR3 contains 13 residues. CDR3 sequence reads: CASKETSDNEQFF. The CDR3 DNA is TGCGCCAGCAAGGAGACTAGCGACAATGAGCAGTTCTTC. Based on the CDR3 plus reference TRBV5-1 and TRBJ2-1, the full variable domain is KAGVTQTPRYLIKTRGQQVTLSCSPISGHRSVSWYQQTPGQGLQFLFEYFSETQRNKGNFPGRFSGRQFSNSRSEMNVSTLELGDSALYLCASKETSDNEQFFGPGTRLTVL.

This clone was detected a few times. The chain joins TRBV6-5 to TRBJ1-1, with D perhaps matching TRBD1 (6 bases). The CDR3 sequence is 12 residues long. Germline CDR1 and CDR2: MNHEY and SVGAGI. V lost 8 bases and J lost 8, with 15 bases in between. The CDR3 protein is CASGRTDLEAFF. In nucleotides, the CDR3 is TGTGCCAGCGGTAGGACAGACCTAGAAGCTTTCTTT.

The chain combines TRBV30 with TRBJ1-3, with a weak D call TRBD1 (6 bases). With 4 bases removed from V and 1 base from J, the gap between germline ends came to 11 bases. This CDR3 has 14 amino acids. Germline V gives CDR1 GTSNPN, CDR2 SVGIG (reference sequence). CDR3 sequence: CAWTGTSSGNTIYF. CDR3 DNA sequence: TGTGCCTGGACCGGGACAAGTTCTGGAAACACCATATATTTT.

The genes are TRBV7-6 and TRBJ2-3, with D possibly being TRBD1 (6 bases). The V and J ends lost 0 bases and 6 bases respectively, with 16 bases between them. This CDR3 contains 16 residues. Per germline, CDR1 SGHVS and CDR2 FNYEAQ. The CDR3 protein is CASSLATRGTTDTQYF. The CDR3 DNA sequence: TGTGCCAGCAGCTTAGCGACGAGGGGGACGACCGATACGCAGTATTTT.

The J gene is TRBJ1-6, the V gene TRBV4-2; 7 bases fit TRBD1. Germline CDR1 is LGHNA and CDR2 is YNFKEQ. V lost 2 bases and J lost 5; bases outside the gene matches: 3. The CDR3 consists of 15 residues. CDR3 amino acids: CASSQSGTDNSPLHF. DNA for the CDR3: TGTGCCAGCAGCCAATCCGGGACAGATAATTCACCCCTCCACTTT.

V is TRBV10-3 and J is TRBJ2-7; TRBD1 aligns across 11 bases. Germline values: CDR1 ENHRY, CDR2 SYGVKD. Trimming removed 4 bases from V and 4 bases from J; junction bases left unmatched: 6. The CDR3 contains 15 residues. The CDR3: CAISAGQGAGYEQYF. Here the CDR3 DNA reads TGTGCCATCAGTGCCGGACAGGGGGCCGGGTACGAGCAGTACTTC.

V and J are TRBV5-6 and TRBJ2-5, with D possibly matching TRBD2 (6 bases). V was shortened by 2 bases and J by 4 bases, with 12 bases between the two germline ends. The CDR3 extends over 14 amino acids. Germline assignment: CDR1 SGHDT and CDR2 YYEEEE. CDR3 protein: CASSLAGGGETQYF. DNA for the CDR3: TGTGCCAGCAGCTTAGCCGGGGGTGGAGAGACCCAGTACTTC.

This clone was recorded a few times. V usage is TRBV2 and J usage is TRBJ2-5; 12 bases are shared with TRBD2. Trimming took 7 bases from V and 4 from J; bases not matched to a gene: 4. Germline CDR1 reads SNHLY; CDR2 reads FYNNEI. This CDR3 contains 14 residues. CDR3 sequence reads: CASMRGLAGETQYF. Written as DNA, the CDR3 is TGTGCCAGCATGCGGGGACTAGCGGGAGAGACCCAGTACTTC.

On this clone itself: The junction does not match germline at one end; this may be a read error. The rearrangement links TRBV7-9 to TRBJ2-1; D is possibly TRBD1 (6 bases). Germline assignment: CDR1 SEHNR and CDR2 FQNEAQ (reference sequence). This CDR3 spans 16 amino acids. CDR3 DNA: TGTTCCAGCAGCTCCCGGGACACCTTCTCCTACAATGAGCAGTTCTTC. This sequence encodes CSSSSRDTFSYNEQFF. The whole variable domain, filled in from reference TRBV7-9 and TRBJ2-1, reads DTGVSQNPRHKITKRGQNVTFRCDPISEHNRLYWYRQTLGQGPEFLTYFQNEAQLEKSRLLSDRFSAERPKGSFSTLEIQRTEQGDSAMYLCSSSSRDTFSYNEQFFGPGTRLTVL.

This chain uses TRBV7-2 with TRBJ2-3; D is perhaps TRBD2 (5 bases). The CDR3 is made up of 17 amino acids. V lost 3 bases and J 6 bases, leaving 22 bases between the germline ends. Germline V gene sequence: CDR1 SGHTA, CDR2 FQGNSA. In nucleotides, the CDR3 is TGTGCCAGCAGCTTTTACCGAGCGGCTCCCCTGGGGGATACGCAGTATTTT. This translates into CASSFYRAAPLGDTQYF.

In DNA form, the CDR3 reads TGTGCCAGCAGCCACGGGACTAGCGGCCCGTTGGGAGAGACCCAGTACTTC. Protein: CASSHGTSGPLGETQYF. The chain carries TRBV7-6 and TRBJ2-5; 11 bases map to TRBD2. The junction had 12 bases not matched to a gene; V was cut back by 5 bases and J by 4 bases. The CDR3 loop spans 17 amino acids. Germline V CDR1 and CDR2: SGHVS, FNYEAQ.

The V and J genes are TRBV2 and TRBJ2-2, with 12 bases aligning to TRBD2. There are 15 residues in the CDR3. Germline V CDR1 and CDR2: SNHLY, FYNNEI. J gave up 6 bases and V 7 bases, and 6 bases lay outside the gene matches. CDR3 DNA: TGTGCCAGCAACCGACTAGCGGGAGACCCCGGGGAGCTGTTTTTT. The encoded protein is CASNRLAGDPGELFF.

In the case of this clone: Compared with germline, one end of the junction differs, possibly owing to a read error. The CDR3 DNA follows: TGTGCCCGCAGTGTCCCTGAGCAGGGGGAGACAGATACGCAGTATTTT. Its translation: CARSVPEQGETDTQYF. The chain is built from TRBV25-1 and TRBJ2-3; 7 bases agree with TRBD1. This CDR3 is built from 16 residues. The germline V gene has CDR1 MGHDK and CDR2 SYGVNS.

This chain connects TRBV6-5 to TRBJ1-1, with a possible D match to TRBD1 (5 bases). This CDR3 has 16 amino acids. Trimming took 0 bases from V and 5 from J, leaving 16 bases between them. Germline-derived CDR1 and CDR2 are MNHEY and SVGAGI. The chain's CDR3 is CASSYSPPREGTEAFF. The CDR3 DNA reads as TGTGCCAGCAGTTACTCCCCCCCCAGGGAGGGAACTGAAGCTTTCTTT.

V is TRBV7-9 and J is TRBJ1-2, with D unclear. V was cut by 4 bases and J by 4 bases, with 7 bases left in between. This CDR3 is built from 12 residues. Per the germline V gene, CDR1 is SEHNR and CDR2 is FQNEAQ (reference sequence). CDR3 protein: CASSSGVYGYTF. The CDR3 nucleotides are TGTGCCAGCAGCTCTGGAGTCTATGGCTACACCTTC.

This clone was counted between two and nine times. The gene calls are TRBV30 and TRBJ1-4; D is unclear. Germline V lookup: CDR1 GTSNPN, CDR2 SVGIG (reference sequence). V lost 7 bases to trimming and J lost 6 bases, with 12 bases between them. This CDR3 spans 12 amino acids. The CDR3 sequence: CAFQRADEKLFF. DNA for the CDR3: TGTGCCTTTCAGAGGGCAGATGAAAAACTGTTTTTT.

The rearrangement uses TRBV5-1 and TRBJ2-1; 7 nucleotides align to TRBD2. This CDR3 region has 15 residues. Trimming at V came to 2 bases and at J to 6 bases, leaving 8 bases not matched to a gene. In germline, CDR1 is SGHRS, CDR2 YFSETQ. This chain's CDR3 is CASSLGVAGTNEQFF. CDR3 bases: TGCGCCAGCAGCTTAGGGGTAGCGGGCACCAATGAGCAGTTCTTC.

This sequence joins TRBV27 and TRBJ2-5, with no clear D. Germline values: CDR1 MNHEY, CDR2 SMNVEV (reference sequence). The V gene lost 3 bases and the J gene lost 6 bases, with 14 bases spanning the gap. There are 14 residues in the CDR3. The CDR3 nucleotides read TGTGCCAGCAGTTTGTGGGCAGGCGAAAAGACCCAGTACTTC. Amino acids: CASSLWAGEKTQYF.

The rearrangement links TRBV5-6 to TRBJ2-2; maybe TRBD1 (6 bases). Germline V CDR1 and CDR2: SGHDT, YYEEEE. The CDR3 extends over 15 amino acids. The germline V and J ends were trimmed by 4 bases and 3 bases, with 13 bases remaining between them. The CDR3 protein is CASSPWGPDTGELFF. The CDR3 DNA follows: TGTGCCAGCAGCCCATGGGGGCCGGACACCGGGGAGCTGTTTTTT.